Listed here is a single TCR beta chain. These data come from a study of T-cell reconstitution after alpha-beta-depleted transplantation in children. Losses at the gene ends were 6 bases for V and 4 bases for J; bases not matched to a gene: 3. The CDR3 runs 14 residues. The library targeted TCRbeta and was prepared with unique molecular identifiers. Each CDR3 protein gets one entry after TCRdb re-called the PCR reads with MiXCR. The sample holds over 550,000 distinct CDR3 sequences, 8% to 11% seen once. Sequencing was performed on PBMCs from the stem cell graft donor, taken from the stem cell graft. This receptor was taken from a human donor who donated a stem cell graft to a child with acute myeloid leukemia. The chain employs TRBV12-3 or TRBV12-4 and TRBJ2-3; 11 bases line up with TRBD2. CDR3 protein: CASRDSGRADTQYF. The DNA of the CDR3 is TGTGCCAGCAGGGATAGCGGGAGGGCAGATACGCAGTATTTT.